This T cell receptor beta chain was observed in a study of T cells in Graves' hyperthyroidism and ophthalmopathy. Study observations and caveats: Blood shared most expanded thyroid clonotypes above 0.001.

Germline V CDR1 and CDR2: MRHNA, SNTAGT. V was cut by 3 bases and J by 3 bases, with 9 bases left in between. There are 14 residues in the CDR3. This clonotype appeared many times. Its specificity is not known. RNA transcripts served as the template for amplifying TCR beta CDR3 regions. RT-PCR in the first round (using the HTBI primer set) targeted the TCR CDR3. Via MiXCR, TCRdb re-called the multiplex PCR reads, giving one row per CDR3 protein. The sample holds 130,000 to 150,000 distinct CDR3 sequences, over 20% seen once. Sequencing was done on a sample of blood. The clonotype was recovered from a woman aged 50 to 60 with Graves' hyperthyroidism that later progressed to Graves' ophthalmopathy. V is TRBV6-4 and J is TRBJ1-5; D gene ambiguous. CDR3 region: CASSEARPNQPQHF. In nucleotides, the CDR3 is TGTGCCAGCAGTGAGGCAAGACCCAATCAGCCCCAGCATTTT.